A selection of T cell receptor beta chains follows, all from one sample in a study of cytomegalovirus exposure and HLA in healthy donors. The protocol was immunoSEQ multiplex PCR, while the TCRdb copy is restricted to in-frame clones and leaves out a portion. This repertoire shows 110,000 to 150,000 clones, 60% to 85% found once; its top ten account for roughly 0.87%. Specimen: PBMCs. These receptors were taken from a man younger than 35 in good health and CMV-seronegative. CDR3s include the opening cysteine and the closing phenylalanine or tryptophan. The D gene is left open where the match is weak. Clone size, where shown, is once, few, many, or a class for clones that have expanded.

D gene,J gene,CDR3 length,V gene,clone size,CDR3 protein,CDR3 DNA
NA,TRBJ1-3,14,TRBV7-9,NA,CASSPGTSGNTIYF,TGTGCCAGCAGCCCCGGGACATCCGGAAACACCATATATTTT
TRBD2,TRBJ2-7,16,TRBV19,once,CASSMTSGGTSYEQYF,TGTGCCAGTAGTATGACTAGCGGGGGTACCTCCTACGAGCAGTACTTC
NA,TRBJ1-6,17,TRBV4-2,NA,CASSQEGNMGVDSPLHF,TGTGCCAGCAGCCAAGAAGGGAACATGGGAGTGGATTCACCCCTCCACTTT
NA,TRBJ1-5,14,TRBV18,NA,CASSPGAGLGAQHF,TGTGCCAGCTCACCGGGGGCAGGGCTGGGGGCCCAGCATTTT
TRBD1,TRBJ2-7,14,TRBV5-1,NA,CASSLVAGGFEQYF,TGCGCCAGCAGCTTGGTGGCAGGGGGTTTTGAGCAGTACTTC
NA,TRBJ1-6,12,TRBV6-5,NA,CASSYRNSPLHF,TGTGCCAGCAGTTATCGGAATTCACCCCTCCACTTT
TRBD1,TRBJ1-5,14,TRBV6-1,NA,CASSGQGGNQPQHF,TGTGCCAGCAGTGGACAGGGCGGCAATCAGCCCCAGCATTTT
TRBD1,TRBJ2-7,13,TRBV7-2,NA,CASSTQGAYEQYF,TGTGCCAGCAGCACTCAGGGGGCCTACGAGCAGTACTTC
TRBD1,TRBJ2-4,16,TRBV7-9,once,CASSQGAFLAKNIQYF,TGTGCCAGCAGCCAGGGGGCCTTTTTAGCCAAAAACATTCAGTACTTC
TRBD1,TRBJ1-2,13,TRBV7-2,once,CASSQDRGRGYTF,TGTGCCAGCAGCCAAGACAGGGGGCGTGGCTACACCTTC
TRBD1,TRBJ1-6,15,TRBV2,NA,CASSEQGANNSPLHF,TGTGCCAGCAGTGAACAGGGGGCAAATAATTCACCCCTCCACTTT
NA,TRBJ1-1,12,TRBV6-5,NA,CASSYHGAEAFF,TGTGCCAGCAGTTATCACGGGGCTGAAGCTTTCTTT
NA,TRBJ1-5,15,TRBV6-1,NA,CASSLDKTINQPQHF,TGTGCCAGCAGTTTGGACAAGACGATCAATCAGCCCCAGCATTTT
NA,TRBJ2-2,12,TRBV27,NA,CASSFSNGELFF,TGTGCCAGCAGTTTTTCTAACGGGGAGCTGTTTTTT
NA,TRBJ1-1,15,TRBV7-9,NA,CASSPSQGARREAFF,TGTGCCAGCAGTCCAAGCCAAGGGGCGAGAAGGGAAGCTTTCTTT
TRBD1,TRBJ1-2,14,TRBV30,NA,CAWGTGQRNYGYTF,TGTGCCTGGGGCACGGGACAGCGTAACTATGGCTACACCTTC
NA,TRBJ1-2,16,TRBV15,few,CATSKNGAGIGYGYTF,TGTGCCACCAGCAAGAATGGGGCAGGGATCGGCTATGGCTACACCTTC
TRBD1,TRBJ1-4,14,TRBV2,NA,CASRDRVVGEKLFF,TGTGCCAGCAGGGACAGGGTGGTGGGTGAAAAACTGTTTTTT
NA,TRBJ2-7,13,TRBV5-1,NA,CASSSSGGYEQYF,TGCGCCAGCAGCAGCTCCGGGGGCTACGAGCAGTACTTC
NA,TRBJ2-7,15,TRBV19,NA,CASSLEHSRRSEQYF,TGTGCCAGTAGTCTCGAGCACTCCAGGAGGAGCGAGCAGTACTTC
TRBD1,TRBJ2-2,14,TRBV4-3,NA,CATPTTGDTGELFF,TGCGCCACCCCAACAACAGGGGACACCGGGGAGCTGTTTTTT
NA,TRBJ2-3,18,TRBV6-1,NA,CASGGGQVPSWRGDTQYF,TGTGCCAGCGGTGGAGGACAGGTACCAAGTTGGAGGGGAGATACGCAGTATTTT
NA,TRBJ1-3,14,TRBV18,NA,CASSPSTSGNTIYF,TGTGCCAGCTCACCGAGTACTTCTGGAAACACCATATATTTT
NA,TRBJ2-5,15,TRBV7-9,once,CSSSDSGSNVETQYF,TGTTCCAGCAGCGATTCCGGGTCAAACGTCGAGACCCAGTACTTC
TRBD1,TRBJ1-6,16,TRBV5-6,few,CASSQEWGDRDSPLHF,TGTGCCAGCAGCCAAGAATGGGGAGACAGGGACTCACCCCTCCACTTT
NA,TRBJ2-7,15,TRBV10-2,NA,CASSSEARGSYEQYF,TGCGCCAGCAGCAGCGAGGCGCGGGGCTCCTACGAGCAGTACTTC
TRBD1,TRBJ2-7,14,TRBV5-4,NA,CASSQGQGVHEQYF,TGTGCCAGCAGCCAGGGACAGGGGGTACACGAGCAGTACTTC